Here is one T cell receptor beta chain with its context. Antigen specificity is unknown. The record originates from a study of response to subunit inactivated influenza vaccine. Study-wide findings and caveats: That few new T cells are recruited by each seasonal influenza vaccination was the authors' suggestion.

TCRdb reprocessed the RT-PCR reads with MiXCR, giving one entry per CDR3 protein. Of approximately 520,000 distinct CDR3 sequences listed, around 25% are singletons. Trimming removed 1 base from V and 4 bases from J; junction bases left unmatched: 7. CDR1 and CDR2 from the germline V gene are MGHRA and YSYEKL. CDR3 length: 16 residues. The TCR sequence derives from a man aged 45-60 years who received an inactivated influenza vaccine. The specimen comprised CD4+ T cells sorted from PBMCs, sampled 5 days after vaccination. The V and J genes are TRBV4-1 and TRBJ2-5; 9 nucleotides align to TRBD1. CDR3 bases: TGCGCCAGCAGCCAAGTGGGGGACAGGGTGTCAGAGACCCAGTACTTC. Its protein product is CASSQVGDRVSETQYF.